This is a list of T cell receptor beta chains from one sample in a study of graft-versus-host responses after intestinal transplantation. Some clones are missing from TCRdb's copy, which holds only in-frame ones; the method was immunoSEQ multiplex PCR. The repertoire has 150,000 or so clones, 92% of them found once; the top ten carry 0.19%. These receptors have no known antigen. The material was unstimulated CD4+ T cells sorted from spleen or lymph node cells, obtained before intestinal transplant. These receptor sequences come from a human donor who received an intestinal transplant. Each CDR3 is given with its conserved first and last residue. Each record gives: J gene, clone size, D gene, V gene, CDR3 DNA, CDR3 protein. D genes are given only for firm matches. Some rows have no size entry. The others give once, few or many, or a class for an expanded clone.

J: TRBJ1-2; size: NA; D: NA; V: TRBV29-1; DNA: TGCAGCGCCTCTGTGGGCTATGGCTACACCTTC; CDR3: CSASVGYGYTF
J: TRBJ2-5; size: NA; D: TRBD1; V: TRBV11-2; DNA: TGTGCCAGCAGCCCGGACAGGGAGACCCAGTACTTC; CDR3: CASSPDRETQYF
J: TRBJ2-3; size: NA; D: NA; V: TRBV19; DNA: TGTGCCAGTAGTATGAGGCACCAAGATACGCAGTATTTT; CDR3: CASSMRHQDTQYF
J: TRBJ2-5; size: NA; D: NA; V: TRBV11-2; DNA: TGTGCCAGCAGCCCGCAGTCAGAGACCCAGTACTTC; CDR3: CASSPQSETQYF
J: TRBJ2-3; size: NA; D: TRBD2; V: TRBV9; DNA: TGTGCCAGCAGCACGCAGACTAGCGGGAGCACAGATACGCAGTATTTT; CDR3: CASSTQTSGSTDTQYF
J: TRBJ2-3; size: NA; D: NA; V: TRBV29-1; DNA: TGCAGCGTTGATCGTGGCAGCGGCACAGATACGCAGTATTTT; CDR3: CSVDRGSGTDTQYF
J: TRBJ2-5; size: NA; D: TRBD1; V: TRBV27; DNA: TGTGCCAGCAGTTTCCGGCCAGGGGGCAGGGAGACCCAGTACTTC; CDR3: CASSFRPGGRETQYF
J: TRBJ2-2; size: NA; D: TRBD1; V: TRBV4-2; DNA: TGTGCCAGCAGCGCGGGACAGGATAACACCGGGGAGCTGTTTTTT; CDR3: CASSAGQDNTGELFF
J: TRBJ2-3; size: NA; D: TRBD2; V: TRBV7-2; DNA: TGTGCCAGCAGCGCCCCAGCGGGGAGCACAGATACGCAGTATTTT; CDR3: CASSAPAGSTDTQYF
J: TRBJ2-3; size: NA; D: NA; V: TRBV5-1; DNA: TGCGCCAGCAGCTCGGACTGGGAGTACACAGATACGCAGTATTTT; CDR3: CASSSDWEYTDTQYF
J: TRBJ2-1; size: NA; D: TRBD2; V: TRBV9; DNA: TGTGCCAGCAGCCCCCATTTCGGGACTAGCCTGTCCAATGAGCAGTTCTTC; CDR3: CASSPHFGTSLSNEQFF
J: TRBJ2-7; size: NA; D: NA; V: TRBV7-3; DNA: TGTGCCAGCAGCTTAGGTGAGGGTATGGGCGAGCAGTACTTC; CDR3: CASSLGEGMGEQYF
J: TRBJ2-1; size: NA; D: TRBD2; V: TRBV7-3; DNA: TGTGCCAGCAGTCGAGGACTAGCGGGAGGACCCTCCTACAATGAGCAGTTCTTC; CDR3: CASSRGLAGGPSYNEQFF
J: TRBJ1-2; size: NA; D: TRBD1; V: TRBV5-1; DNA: TGCGCCAGCAGCTTGGAGGACAGGGCCGGCGGCTACACCTTC; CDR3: CASSLEDRAGGYTF
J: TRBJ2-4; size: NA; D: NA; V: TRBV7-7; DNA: TGTGCTAGTTTCCCAAGGCCCCAACGGGGAAACATTCAGTACTTC; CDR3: CASFPRPQRGNIQYF
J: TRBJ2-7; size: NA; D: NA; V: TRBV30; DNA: TGTGCCTGGCGACAGGCCAAACGGGGGGAGCAGTACTTC; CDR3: CAWRQAKRGEQYF
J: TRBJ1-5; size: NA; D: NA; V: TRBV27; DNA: TGTGCCAGCAGTTTGACAGCTATTTATCAGCCCCAGCATTTT; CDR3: CASSLTAIYQPQHF
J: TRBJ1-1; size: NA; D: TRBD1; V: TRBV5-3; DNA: TGTGCCAGAAGCCTAATAGGGACAGGGGGAGTTAACACTGAAGCTTTCTTT; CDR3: CARSLIGTGGVNTEAFF
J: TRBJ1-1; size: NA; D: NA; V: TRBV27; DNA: TGTGCCAGCAAGTTCGGGCGGAACACTGAAGCTTTCTTT; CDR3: CASKFGRNTEAFF
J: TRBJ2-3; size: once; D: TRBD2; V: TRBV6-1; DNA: TGTGCCAGCAGTGGGACTAGCGGGACAGATACGCAGTATTTT; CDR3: CASSGTSGTDTQYF
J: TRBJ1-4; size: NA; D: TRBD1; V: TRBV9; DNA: TGTGCCAGCGCCCGGGAGGGGGCGAATGAAAAACTGTTTTTT; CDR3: CASAREGANEKLFF
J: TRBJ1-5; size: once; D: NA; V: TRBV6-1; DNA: TGTGCCAGCATGGACAGATTCAATAGCAATCAGCCCCAGCATTTT; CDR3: CASMDRFNSNQPQHF
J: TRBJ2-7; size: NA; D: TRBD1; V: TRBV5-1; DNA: TGCGCCAGCAGCTTGAATTTTTCCCCGGGACAGGGGGCCGAGCAGTACTTC; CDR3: CASSLNFSPGQGAEQYF
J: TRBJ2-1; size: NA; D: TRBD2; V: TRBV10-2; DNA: TGCGCCAGCAGTGTAGCGGGATACCGGGGCAATGAGCAGTTCTTC; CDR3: CASSVAGYRGNEQFF
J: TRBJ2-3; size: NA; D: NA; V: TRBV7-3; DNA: TGTGCCAGCAGCTTAGGAGTAGCAACAGATACGCAGTATTTT; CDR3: CASSLGVATDTQYF
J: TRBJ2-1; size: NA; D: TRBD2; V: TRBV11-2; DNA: TGTGCCAGCAGCTTTGCTAGCGGAACCCTCTACAATGAGCAGTTCTTC; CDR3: CASSFASGTLYNEQFF
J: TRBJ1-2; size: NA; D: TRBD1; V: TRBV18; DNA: TGTGCCAGCTCACCGGGGGACAGGGTTTTGTCTGGCTACACCTTC; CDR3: CASSPGDRVLSGYTF
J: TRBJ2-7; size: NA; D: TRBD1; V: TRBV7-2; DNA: TGTGCCAGCAGCCCCCAGGATCGAGGGACAGGGGGCGCCGAGCAGTACTTC; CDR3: CASSPQDRGTGGAEQYF
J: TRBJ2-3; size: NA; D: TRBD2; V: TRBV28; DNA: TGTGCCAGCAGTCCTATTCCGCCTTGGACTAGCGGAAGCACAGATACGCAGTATTTT; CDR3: CASSPIPPWTSGSTDTQYF
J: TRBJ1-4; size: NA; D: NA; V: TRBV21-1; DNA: TGTGCCAGCAGCACCCAGGGGGCGCGGGAAAAACTGTTTTTT; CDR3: CASSTQGAREKLFF
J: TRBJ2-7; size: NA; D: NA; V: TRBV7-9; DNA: TGTGCCAGCAGCTCTACAGGGAACGAGCAGTACTTC; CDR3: CASSSTGNEQYF
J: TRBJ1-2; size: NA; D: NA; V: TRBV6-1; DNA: TGTGCCAGCAGTGAGCCCGAAGGAGCTAACTATGGCTACACCTTC; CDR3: CASSEPEGANYGYTF
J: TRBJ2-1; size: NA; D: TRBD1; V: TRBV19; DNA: TGTGCCAGTAATGACAGGGGCACCTACAATGAGCAGTTCTTC; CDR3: CASNDRGTYNEQFF
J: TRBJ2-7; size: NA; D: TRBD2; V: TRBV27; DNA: TGTGCCAGCAGCCCGTCTAGCGGGAGGAACTACGAGCAGTACTTC; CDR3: CASSPSSGRNYEQYF
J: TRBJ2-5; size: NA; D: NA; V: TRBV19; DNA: TGTGCCAGTAGTCCCACTGGTGAAGAGACCCAGTACTTC; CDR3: CASSPTGEETQYF
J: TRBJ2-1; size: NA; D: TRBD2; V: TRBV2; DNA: TGTGCCAGCCTCGGGACTAGCGGGATCTCGGGTGAGCAGTTCTTC; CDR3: CASLGTSGISGEQFF
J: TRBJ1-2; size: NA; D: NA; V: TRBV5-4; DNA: TGTGCCAGCAGCTTGGCCCCGCAGGGGATCTATGGCTACACCTTC; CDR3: CASSLAPQGIYGYTF
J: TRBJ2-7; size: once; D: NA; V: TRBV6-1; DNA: TGTGCCAGCAGTGCGGGATCGGGAGGGCCAGGGGGGGAGCAGTACTTC; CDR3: CASSAGSGGPGGEQYF
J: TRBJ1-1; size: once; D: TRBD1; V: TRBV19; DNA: TGTGCCAGTAGTGACAGGGGGCTGGACACTGAAGCTTTCTTT; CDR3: CASSDRGLDTEAFF
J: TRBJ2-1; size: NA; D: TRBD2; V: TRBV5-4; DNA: TGTGCCAGCAGCCTAGGGACTACCCGCAATGAGCAGTTCTTC; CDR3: CASSLGTTRNEQFF
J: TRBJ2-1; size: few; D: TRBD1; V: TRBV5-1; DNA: TGCGCCAGCAGTCGTTTACAGGGGGGACTTGGATACAATGAGCAGTTCTTC; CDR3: CASSRLQGGLGYNEQFF
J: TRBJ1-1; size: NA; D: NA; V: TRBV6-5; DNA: TGTGCCAGCAGTGGCTCAGGAAGGGAAGCTTTCTTT; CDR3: CASSGSGREAFF
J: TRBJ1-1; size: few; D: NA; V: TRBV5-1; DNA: TGCGCCAGCAGCCTCCCACGGTCGGGGTGGAAGACTGAAGCTTTCTTT; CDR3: CASSLPRSGWKTEAFF
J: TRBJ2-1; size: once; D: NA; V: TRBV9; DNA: TGTGCCAGCAGCCCCATGAGGATTAGTAATGAGCAGTTCTTC; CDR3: CASSPMRISNEQFF
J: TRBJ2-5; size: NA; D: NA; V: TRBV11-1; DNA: TGTGCCAGCAGCGCCCGGGATCGGCAAGAGACCCAGTACTTC; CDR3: CASSARDRQETQYF
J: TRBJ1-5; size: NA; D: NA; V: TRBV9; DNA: TGTGCCAGCAGCGTAGATGGTAGCAATCAGCCCCAGCATTTT; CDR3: CASSVDGSNQPQHF
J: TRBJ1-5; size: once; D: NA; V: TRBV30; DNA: TGTGCCTGGAGTGTTACCGGGGGCAGGAGCAATCAGCCCCAGCATTTT; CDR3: CAWSVTGGRSNQPQHF
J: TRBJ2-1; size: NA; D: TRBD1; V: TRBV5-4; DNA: TGTGCCAGCAGCGTGACAGGGGATGAGCAGTTCTTC; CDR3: CASSVTGDEQFF